This T cell receptor (beta chain) was obtained from a study of fetal regulatory T cell absence and autoimmunity. Sequenced by immunoSEQ multiplex PCR; TCRdb stores in-frame clones only, minus some. Counted here are around 100,000 clones, more than 70% occurring once; the ten biggest clones make up roughly 2%. Study observations and caveats: Some top pancreas TCR clones were over 80-fold enriched versus cord blood.

Germline CDR1 and CDR2: SGHNT and YENEEA. With 3 bases removed from V and 2 bases from J, the gap between germline ends came to 2 bases. The CDR3 is 12 amino acids. Note on this clone: What it binds is unknown.

This receptor was obtained from a male donor with IPEX syndrome. The chain links TRBV11-3 to TRBJ1-5; D not certain. Sequences were obtained from pancreas tissue. CDR3 nucleotide sequence: TGTGCCAGCAGCTTCCGCAATCAGCCCCAGCATTTT. It yields the protein CASSFRNQPQHF. Full variable domain (rest looked up from reference TRBV11-3 and TRBJ1-5): EAGVVQSPRYKIIEKKQPVAFWCNPISGHNTLYWYLQNLGQGPELLIRYENEEAVDDSQLPKDRFSAERLKGVDSTLKIQPAELGDSAVYLCASSFRNQPQHFGDGTRLSIL.